A single sample is the source of the 15 T cell receptor beta chains below, sequenced in a study of cytomegalovirus exposure and HLA in healthy donors (dated by TCRdb to between 2016 and 2019). Libraries were prepared through the immunoSEQ multiplex PCR assay. A mixture of 60 forward primers for TCR Vbeta segments and 13 reverse primers for TCR Jbeta segments was used in the multiplex PCR. In TCRdb, the immuneACCESS table is reduced to in-frame sequences with V and J assigned. These tables do not hold every clone; where another copy was compared, an unresolved V gene accounts for under half, and the others remain unexplained. This sample gives 95,000 to 150,000 clones in total; 80% of them show up just once. The ten largest clones capture approximately 8.4% of the sample. Sample: PBMCs. The receptors stem from a man aged 25 to 45 in good health and CMV-seropositive.

The V and J genes are TRBV9 and TRBJ1-2; D gene uncertain. Germline CDR1 SGDLS, CDR2 YYNGEE. Trimming shortened V by 2 bases and J by 2 bases, and 4 bases separated the two germline ends. The CDR3 has 12 amino acids. CDR3 sequence: CASSVQNYGYTF. The CDR3 DNA sequence: TGTGCCAGCAGCGTCCAGAACTATGGCTACACCTTC.

The chain recombines TRBV6-5 with TRBJ1-5; D is ambiguous. Deletions cut 6 bases from V and 0 bases from J, with 6 bases between. The CDR3 is 13 amino acids. CDR1 is MNHEY, CDR2 SVGAGI, per germline. The CDR3 DNA follows: TGTGCCAGCAGCCCAAATAGCAATCAGCCCCAGCATTTT. It encodes CASSPNSNQPQHF.

V is TRBV7-8 and J is TRBJ1-6, with D possibly being TRBD1 (5 bases). V gave up 2 bases and J gave up 11 bases, with 22 bases separating them. The germline V gene encodes CDR1 SGHVS and CDR2 FQNEAQ. The CDR3 loop spans 17 amino acids. CDR3 nucleotide sequence: TGTGCCAGCAGCTTAAGGGAGGTCCGGGACGGGTTGACACCCCTCCACTTT. Amino acid sequence: CASSLREVRDGLTPLHF.

V and J are TRBV29-1 and TRBJ2-7; TRBD2 is a possible D gene (5 bases). Trimming took off 7 bases at V and 3 bases at J, with 13 bases between the two ends. The germline V gene encodes CDR1 SQVTM and CDR2 ANQGSEA. The CDR3 has 12 amino acids. The CDR3 here is CSATEDRYEQYF. The CDR3, as DNA: TGCAGCGCTACGGAGGACCGCTACGAGCAGTACTTC.

V gene TRBV13 combines with J gene TRBJ2-7, with 7 bases lining up with TRBD1. V dropped 2 bases and J dropped 4; count of bases not matched to a gene: 5. CDR3 size: 14 residues. CDR1 is PRHDT and CDR2 is FYEKMQ in the germline V gene (reference sequence). CDR3 nucleotide sequence: TGTGCCAGCAGCTTACCCGGGACAGCTTACGAGCAGTACTTC. Protein product: CASSLPGTAYEQYF.

The genes are TRBV11-2 and TRBJ1-4, with TRBD1 matching 8 bases. V gave up 3 bases and J gave up 12 bases; unmatched junction bases: 12. CDR1 and CDR2 from the germline V gene are SGHAT and FQNNGV. This CDR3 contains 15 residues. CDR3 region: CASSLRDRTPSELFF. CDR3 nucleotide sequence: TGTGCCAGCAGCTTGCGGGACAGGACCCCCTCGGAACTGTTTTTT.

V gene TRBV2 combines with J gene TRBJ1-1; TRBD1 might be the D (5 bases). The CDR3 consists of 14 residues. Germline V lookup: CDR1 SNHLY, CDR2 FYNNEI. Deletions cut 7 bases from V and 1 base from J, with 13 bases between. This CDR3 reads CASKAGRWNTEAFF. The CDR3 DNA sequence: TGTGCCAGCAAGGCGGGACGGTGGAACACTGAAGCTTTCTTT.

There are a few counts of this clone. The chain carries TRBV29-1 and TRBJ1-2; 8 bases are shared with TRBD1. Germline trimming cut 3 bases from V and 4 bases from J; bases unmatched to any gene: 4. CDR1 SQVTM and CDR2 ANQGSEA come from the germline V gene. The CDR3 is made up of 13 amino acids. The CDR3 coding sequence is TGCAGCGTTGAGGAGCAGGGGGCCTATGGCTACACCTTC. Translated, it gives CSVEEQGAYGYTF.

Concerning this clone itself: A much larger clone sits a single nucleotide away, making a read error possible. This sequence joins TRBV6-1 and TRBJ1-1, with D maybe TRBD1 (6 bases). Germline CDR1 and CDR2: MNHNS and SASEGT. V dropped 2 bases and J dropped 3 bases, with 7 bases sitting between them. The CDR3 spans 13 residues. The CDR3 loop is CASSEYRDTEAFF. In DNA, the CDR3 is TGTGCCAGCAGTGAATACAGGGACACTGAAGCTTTCTTT.

This clone was seen just once. This chain uses TRBV25-1 with TRBJ1-6; 10 bases align to TRBD1. With V trimmed by 6 bases and J by 7 bases, 3 bases remained unmatched. Germline V gene lookup returns CDR1 MGHDK and CDR2 SYGVNS. The CDR3 is 14 residues long. The CDR3 protein is CASRGTGENSPLHF. The CDR3 region has the DNA TGTGCCAGCAGGGGGACAGGGGAAAATTCACCCCTCCACTTT.

The V and J genes are TRBV27 and TRBJ2-1, with D possibly matching TRBD2 (5 bases). This CDR3 contains 12 residues. The germline gives CDR1 MNHEY, CDR2 SMNVEV (reference sequence). V lost 3 bases to trimming and J lost 8 bases, with 8 bases between them. CDR3 protein: CASSFLGDEQFF. For the CDR3, the DNA is TGTGCCAGCAGTTTCCTCGGGGATGAGCAGTTCTTC.

This clone has only one observation. V gene TRBV27 combines with J gene TRBJ1-2; maybe TRBD1 (5 bases). The CDR3 runs to 15 residues. Trimming pared 8 bases from V and 4 bases from J, leaving 20 bases between. The germline V gene has CDR1 MNHEY and CDR2 SMNVEV (reference sequence). In nucleotides, the CDR3 is TGTGCCAGCGGGGCGGGGACGGGGGTGAGCTATGGCTACACCTTC. Amino acid sequence: CASGAGTGVSYGYTF.

The rearrangement uses TRBV2 and TRBJ2-3; D gene unclear. CDR1 and CDR2 (germline): SNHLY, FYNNEI. The CDR3 has 15 residues. V was shortened by 3 bases and J by 7 bases, with 17 bases between the two germline ends. The DNA for the CDR3 is TGTGCCAGCAGTGAGGTGGCTCCTTACCTCTATACGCAGTATTTT. Translated: CASSEVAPYLYTQYF.

This rearrangement joins TRBV7-8 to TRBJ2-1, with TRBD2 matching over 7 bases. Germline CDR1 reads SGHVS; CDR2 reads FQNEAQ. After removal of 10 bases from V and 7 bases from J, the junction contained 13 bases not matched to a gene. The CDR3 contains 14 residues. CDR3: CATGTTSLGNEQFF. Here the CDR3 DNA reads TGTGCCACCGGGACGACTAGCCTAGGGAATGAGCAGTTCTTC.

DNA for the CDR3: TGTGCCACCGTTGACAGGCCTAGCAATCAGCCCCAGCATTTT. Protein: CATVDRPSNQPQHF. The chain joins TRBV6-1 to TRBJ1-5, with TRBD1 as a possible D gene (6 bases). CDR1 and CDR2 from the germline V gene are MNHNS and SASEGT. There are 14 residues in the CDR3. Trimming pared 10 bases from V and 0 bases from J, leaving 13 bases between.